This TCR beta chain was sequenced during a study of cytomegalovirus exposure and HLA in healthy donors. Note on this clone: What it binds is not known.

PCR amplification relied on 60 Vbeta primers (plus 13 Jbeta primers). Assay: immunoSEQ multiplex PCR; the TCRdb copy retains only in-frame clones and omits some. Recorded for this sample: tens of thousands of clones. Study-level findings and limits: Most of the TCR beta V segments (in an earlier analysis) were productive either about 87% or about 30% of the time. With DRB1 most and HLA-C fewest, TCR association rates differed between HLA loci in a later analysis.

Material for sequencing was PBMCs. This TCR came from a man between 50 and 59 years old in good health and CMV-seronegative.

The CDR3 loop reads CASSTRTGVGKNIQYF. In DNA form, the CDR3 reads TGTGCCAGTAGTACCAGGACAGGGGTTGGCAAAAACATTCAGTACTTC. The gene calls are TRBV19 and TRBJ2-4, with 9 bases fitting TRBD1. Germline CDR1 and CDR2: LNHDA and SQIVND (reference sequence). The CDR3 covers 16 residues. Trimming at V came to 4 bases and at J to 3 bases, leaving 7 bases not matched to a gene.